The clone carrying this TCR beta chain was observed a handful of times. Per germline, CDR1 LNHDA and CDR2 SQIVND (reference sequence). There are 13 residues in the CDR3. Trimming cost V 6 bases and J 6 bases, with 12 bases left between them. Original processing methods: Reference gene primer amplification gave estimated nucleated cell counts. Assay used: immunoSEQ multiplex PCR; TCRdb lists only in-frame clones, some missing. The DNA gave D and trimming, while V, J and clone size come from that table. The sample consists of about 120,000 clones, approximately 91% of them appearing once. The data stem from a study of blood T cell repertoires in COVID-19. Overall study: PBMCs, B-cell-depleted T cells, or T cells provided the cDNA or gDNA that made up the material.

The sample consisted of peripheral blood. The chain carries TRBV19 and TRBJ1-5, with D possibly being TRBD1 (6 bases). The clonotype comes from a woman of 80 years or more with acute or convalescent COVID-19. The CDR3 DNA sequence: TGTGCCAGTAGCGCCACAGGGAGTCAGCCCCAGCATTTT. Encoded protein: CASSATGSQPQHF.